This record covers a single TCR beta chain. The identical CDR3 is also encoded by other nucleotide sequences in the sample. Sequencing was performed with immunoSEQ multiplex PCR; in TCRdb, only in-frame clones are kept and a portion is missing. The repertoire includes 130,000 to 150,000 clones, approximately 85% of them detected once, and roughly 5.4% sits in the top ten. The CDR3 is made up of 14 amino acids. CDR1 and CDR2 from the germline V gene are LNHDA and SQIVND (reference sequence). V lost 5 bases to trimming and J lost 4 bases; unmatched junction nucleotides: 3. The data were taken from a study of T cell responses to AZD1222 COVID-19 vaccine.

This rearrangement joins TRBV19 to TRBJ1-5; 9 bases fit TRBD1. The specimen was peripheral blood, collected 28 days after the second dose of the MenACWY control vaccine. The source is an adult who received the MenACWY meningococcal vaccine as a control. The CDR3 sequence is CASSPGQGNQPQHF. In nucleotides, the CDR3 is TGTGCCAGTAGTCCAGGACAGGGGAATCAGCCCCAGCATTTT.